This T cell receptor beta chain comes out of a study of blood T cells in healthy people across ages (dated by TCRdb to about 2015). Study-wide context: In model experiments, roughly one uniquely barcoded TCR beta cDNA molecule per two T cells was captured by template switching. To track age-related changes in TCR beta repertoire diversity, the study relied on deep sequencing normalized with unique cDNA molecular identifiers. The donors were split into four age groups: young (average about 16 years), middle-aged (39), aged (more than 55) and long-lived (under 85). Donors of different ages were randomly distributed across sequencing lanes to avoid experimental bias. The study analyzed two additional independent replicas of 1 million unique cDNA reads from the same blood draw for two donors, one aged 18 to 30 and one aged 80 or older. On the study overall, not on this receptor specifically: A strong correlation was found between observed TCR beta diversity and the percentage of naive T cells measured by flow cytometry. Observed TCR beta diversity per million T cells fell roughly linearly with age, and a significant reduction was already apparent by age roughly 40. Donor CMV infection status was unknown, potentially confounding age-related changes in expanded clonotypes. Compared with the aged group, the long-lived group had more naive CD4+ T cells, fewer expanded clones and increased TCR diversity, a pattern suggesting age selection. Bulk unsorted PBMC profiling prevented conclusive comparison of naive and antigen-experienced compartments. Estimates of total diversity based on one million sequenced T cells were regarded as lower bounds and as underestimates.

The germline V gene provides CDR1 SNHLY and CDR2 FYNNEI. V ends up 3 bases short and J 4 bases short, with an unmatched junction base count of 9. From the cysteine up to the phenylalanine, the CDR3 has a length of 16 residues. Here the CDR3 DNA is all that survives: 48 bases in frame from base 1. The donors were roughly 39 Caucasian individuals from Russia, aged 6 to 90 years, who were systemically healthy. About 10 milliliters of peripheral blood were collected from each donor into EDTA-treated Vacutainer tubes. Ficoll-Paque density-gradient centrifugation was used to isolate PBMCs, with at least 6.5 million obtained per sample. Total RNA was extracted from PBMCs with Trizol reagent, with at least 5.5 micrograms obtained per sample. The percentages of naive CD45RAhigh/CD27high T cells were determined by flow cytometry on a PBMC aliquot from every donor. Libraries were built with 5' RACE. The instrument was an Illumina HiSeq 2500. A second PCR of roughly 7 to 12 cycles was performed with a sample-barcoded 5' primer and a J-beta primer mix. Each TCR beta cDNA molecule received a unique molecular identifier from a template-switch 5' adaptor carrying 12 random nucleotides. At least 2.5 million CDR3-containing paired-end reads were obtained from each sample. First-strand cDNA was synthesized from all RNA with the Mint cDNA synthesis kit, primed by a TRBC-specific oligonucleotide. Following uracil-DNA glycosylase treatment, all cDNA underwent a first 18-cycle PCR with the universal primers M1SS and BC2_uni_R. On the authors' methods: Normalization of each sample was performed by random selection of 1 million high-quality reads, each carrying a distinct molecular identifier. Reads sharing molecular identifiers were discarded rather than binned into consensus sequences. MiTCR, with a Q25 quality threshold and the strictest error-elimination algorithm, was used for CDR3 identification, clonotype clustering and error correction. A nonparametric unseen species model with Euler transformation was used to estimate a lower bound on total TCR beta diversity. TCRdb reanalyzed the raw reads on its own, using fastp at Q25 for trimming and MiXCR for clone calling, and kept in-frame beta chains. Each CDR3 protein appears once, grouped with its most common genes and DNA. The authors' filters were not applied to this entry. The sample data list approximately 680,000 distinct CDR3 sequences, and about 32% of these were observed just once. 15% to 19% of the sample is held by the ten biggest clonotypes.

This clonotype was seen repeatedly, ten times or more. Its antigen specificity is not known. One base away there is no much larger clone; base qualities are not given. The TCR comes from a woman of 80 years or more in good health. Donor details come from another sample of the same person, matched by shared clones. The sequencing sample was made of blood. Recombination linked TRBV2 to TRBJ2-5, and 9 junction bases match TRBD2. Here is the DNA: TGTGCCAGCAGTGATTTGGCGGGGGGGCTCGGAGAGACCCAGTACTTC. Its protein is CASSDLAGGLGETQYF.